The 10 T cell receptor beta chains reported below all come from one sample, sequenced in a study of blood T cell repertoires in COVID-19. The repertoire was sequenced with immunoSEQ multiplex PCR; TCRdb's copy has only in-frame clones and lacks some. The profile shows 200,000 or so clones, 80% to 90% of them singletons. Sequences were obtained from PBMCs or T cells enriched from blood (not recorded which). These receptors originate from a woman younger than 35 in a cohort exposed to, infected with or recovered from COVID-19 (not recorded which).

This chain links TRBV2 with TRBJ1-6; D is perhaps TRBD1 (5 bases). The CDR3 length is 14 residues. From germline, CDR1 is SNHLY and CDR2 FYNNEI. V was trimmed by 5 bases and J by 9 bases, leaving 14 bases between them. The CDR3 region is CASSNSGGISPLHF. CDR3 bases: TGTGCCAGCAGTAACTCCGGGGGGATTTCACCCCTCCACTTT.

Only one count was recorded for this clone. A much larger clone lies a single base off, so this may be a read error. Different DNA sequences within this sample yield the same CDR3. The gene calls are TRBV4-2 and TRBJ2-6, with D maybe TRBD2 (6 bases). V was cut by 0 bases and J by 2 bases, with 8 bases left in between. In germline, CDR1 is LGHNA, CDR2 YNFKEQ. The CDR3 contains 16 residues. The CDR3 loop is CASSQDGGAGANVLTF. CDR3 sequence (DNA): TGTGCCAGCAGCCAAGATGGAGGGGCTGGGGCCAACGTCCTGACTTTC.

This chain links TRBV11-3 with TRBJ2-1; 9 nucleotides agree with TRBD2. Germline V gene data show CDR1 as SGHNT and CDR2 as YENEEA. V lost 1 base and J lost 4; bases outside the gene matches: 5. This CDR3 comprises 16 residues. Here the CDR3 DNA reads TGTGCCAGCAGCTTAGGGTTGACTAGCGGATACAATGAGCAGTTCTTC. The encoded protein is CASSLGLTSGYNEQFF.

This chain connects TRBV5-1 to TRBJ1-1; 7 bases are a match to TRBD1. The junction had 15 bases not matched to a gene; V was cut back by 4 bases and J by 3 bases. There are 17 residues in the CDR3. Germline loops: CDR1 SGHRS, CDR2 YFSETQ. The CDR3 DNA is TGCGCCAGCAGCCAAGCCGAGGGGGCCGGGTCGCACACTGAAGCTTTCTTT. Translating gives CASSQAEGAGSHTEAFF.

The chain uses TRBV5-5 and TRBJ2-7, with 8 nucleotides matching TRBD2. The length of the CDR3 is 16 residues. The ends lost 1 base at V and 0 bases at J; junction bases unmatched: 6. Per the germline V gene, CDR1 is SGHKS and CDR2 is YYEKEE (reference sequence). The CDR3 sequence is CASSLSLAVSSYEQYF. CDR3 DNA sequence: TGTGCCAGCAGCTTGTCACTAGCGGTAAGCTCCTACGAGCAGTACTTC.

This sequence joins TRBV4-1 and TRBJ2-7; 7 bases are a match to TRBD1. CDR3 length equals 14 residues. The J segment lost 1 base and the V segment lost 4 bases, leaving 4 bases of the junction unmatched. Germline-derived CDR1 and CDR2 are MGHRA and YSYEKL. The CDR3 nucleotides read TGCGCCAGCAGCCTACAGGGGCCTTCCTACGAGCAGTACTTC. Its protein product is CASSLQGPSYEQYF.

The CDR3 spells CASSMDSSYGYTF. The CDR3 nucleotides read TGTGCCAGCAGCATGGACAGCTCCTATGGCTACACCTTC. This chain joins TRBV7-9 and TRBJ1-2; a possible D gene is TRBD1 (6 bases). The CDR3 totals 13 residues. V lost 5 bases and J 4 bases, leaving 11 bases between the germline ends. The germline V gene has CDR1 SEHNR and CDR2 FQNEAQ (reference sequence).

The V call is TRBV14, the J call TRBJ2-7; 7 bases agree with TRBD2. The germline gives CDR1 SGHDN, CDR2 FVKESK. V trimming: 1 base; J trimming: 0 bases; junction bases outside the gene matches: 6. This CDR3 has 16 amino acids. CDR3 in DNA: TGTGCCAGCAGCCAAGGGAAAGGGACTATCTCCTACGAGCAGTACTTC. Amino acid sequence: CASSQGKGTISYEQYF.

This chain joins TRBV19 and TRBJ1-2, with D possibly TRBD1 on 5 matching bases. The CDR3 is 16 amino acids. Germline lookup yields CDR1 LNHDA and CDR2 SQIVND (reference sequence). Trimming pared 2 bases from V and 1 base from J, leaving 14 bases between. The DNA for the CDR3 is TGTGCCAGTAGTATACCCCGGGGGTCTCTTAACTATGGCTACACCTTC. This sequence encodes CASSIPRGSLNYGYTF.

The J gene is TRBJ2-1, the V gene TRBV2; possibly TRBD1 for D (5 bases). The CDR3 covers 16 residues. The germline V gene encodes CDR1 SNHLY and CDR2 FYNNEI. The V end lost 6 bases, the J end lost 6 bases, and 21 bases lay between the germline ends. The CDR3 spells CASSVQEYLLLNEQFF. DNA of the CDR3: TGTGCCAGCAGCGTACAGGAGTATCTTTTACTCAATGAGCAGTTCTTC.